Below, one T cell receptor (beta chain) is given with its context. The target antigen is unknown. The data derive from a study of shared clonotypes between healthy human individuals. V was shortened by 10 bases and J by 4 bases, with 14 bases between the two germline ends. Germline V lookup: CDR1 MNHNS, CDR2 SASEGT. The CDR3 contains 13 residues. Study findings and constraints: Clonotypes shared by all four donors outscored non-shared clonotypes in generation probability.

Combining CD45RO+ cells with CCR7-negative CD45RA+ TemRA cells gave CD8 memory. Samples underwent the assay at deep level. In the original analysis: From ImmunoSEQ came sequences covering only the junction and carrying no quality scores, so filtering differed. This table comes from immunoSEQ multiplex PCR, and its TCRdb copy is limited to in-frame clones, with some not included. Clonal size and the V and J genes are those of that table, whereas D and trimming came from the DNA. The data hold a few hundred thousand clones, with approximately 97% observed a single time. The chain links TRBV6-1 to TRBJ2-1; no definite D call. This receptor was identified in a young man in good health. Source material: memory CD8+ T cells sorted from blood. The subset was: CD45RO+ cells pooled with CCR7-negative TemRA cells. The DNA of the CDR3 is TGTGCCACCCAAAAGGATATTTACAATGAGCAGTTCTTC. Translating it yields CATQKDIYNEQFF.